What follows are 25 T cell receptor beta chains derived from one specimen sequenced in a study of beta chain features in type 1 diabetes. Expressed TCRB transcripts were sequenced because the isolated RNA had all been reverse transcribed beforehand. Sequenced by immunoSEQ multiplex PCR; TCRdb stores in-frame clones only, minus some. Of roughly 250,000 clones in the sample, over 65% were seen once. Material: naive CD4+ T cells from blood. The receptors derive from a young man in good health.

This clone is a singleton in its sample. V and J are TRBV5-1 and TRBJ1-2; unclear D gene. The ends were cut back, 3 bases at V and 2 bases at J, with 5 bases in the middle. CDR3 length: 12 amino acids. Germline lookup yields CDR1 SGHRS and CDR2 YFSETQ. The DNA for the CDR3 is TGCGCCAGCAGCTCAGAGAACTATGGCTACACCTTC. Protein product: CASSSENYGYTF.

CDR3 nucleotide sequence: TGTGCCAGCACCTCCTTCGGCTCTGGGGCCAACGTCCTGACTTTC. As protein: CASTSFGSGANVLTF. The chain uses TRBV7-2 and TRBJ2-6; D ambiguous. Trimming pared 7 bases from V and 0 bases from J, leaving 10 bases between. This CDR3 has 15 amino acids. CDR1 is SGHTA, CDR2 FQGNSA, per germline.

The gene calls are TRBV5-6 and TRBJ2-5; D uncertain. This CDR3 region has 15 residues. Germline V gives CDR1 SGHDT, CDR2 YYEEEE. V lost 0 bases to trimming and J lost 0 bases, with 9 bases between them. CDR3 protein: CASSLAVRYQETQYF. The CDR3 DNA is TGTGCCAGCAGCTTGGCTGTCAGGTACCAAGAGACCCAGTACTTC.

In this sample, this clone turned up once. The chain combines TRBV30 with TRBJ2-5, with D maybe TRBD2 (7 bases). Germline V lookup: CDR1 GTSNPN, CDR2 SVGIG (reference sequence). V gave up 0 bases and J gave up 0 bases, with 11 bases separating them. The CDR3 covers 15 residues. The CDR3 DNA is TGTGCCTGGAGTGTTGGGGGGGCCTACCAAGAGACCCAGTACTTC. Its translation: CAWSVGGAYQETQYF.

The chain has TRBV7-2 and TRBJ2-1; D is undetermined. The CDR3 covers 14 residues. The ends were cut back, 4 bases at V and 0 bases at J, with 7 bases in the middle. Germline V gives CDR1 SGHTA, CDR2 FQGNSA. CDR3 sequence (DNA): TGTGCCAGCAGCTCGCAAACCTCCTACAATGAGCAGTTCTTC. It codes for CASSSQTSYNEQFF.

V gene TRBV4-3 combines with J gene TRBJ2-4; D unresolved. This CDR3 spans 17 amino acids. CDR1 and CDR2 (germline): LGHNA, YSLEER. The V gene lost 0 bases and the J gene lost 0 bases, with 12 bases spanning the gap. The CDR3 DNA sequence: TGCGCCAGCAGCCAAGATGTAGGCAGCTTAGCCAAAAACATTCAGTACTTC. It codes for CASSQDVGSLAKNIQYF.

The rearrangement joins TRBV7-9 to TRBJ1-3; D gene unclear. Trimming removed 8 bases at V and 0 bases at J, with 14 bases between. The CDR3 is 15 amino acids. CDR1 is SEHNR and CDR2 is FQNEAQ in the germline V gene (reference sequence). In nucleotides, the CDR3 is TGTGCCAGCCCAGAGGGAACCTACTCTGGAAACACCATATATTTT. Its translation is CASPEGTYSGNTIYF. The whole variable domain, filled in from reference TRBV7-9 and TRBJ1-3, reads DTGVSQNPRHKITKRGQNVTFRCDPISEHNRLYWYRQTLGQGPEFLTYFQNEAQLEKSRLLSDRFSAERPKGSFSTLEIQRTEQGDSAMYLCASPEGTYSGNTIYFGEGSWLTVV.

This chain links TRBV9 with TRBJ2-5, with D perhaps matching TRBD2 (6 bases). The CDR3 totals 14 residues. V lost 0 bases to trimming and J lost 4 bases, with 10 bases between them. Germline V gene data show CDR1 as SGDLS and CDR2 as YYNGEE. In DNA, the CDR3 is TGTGCCAGCAGCGTAGGGGGAGGTGCAGAGACCCAGTACTTC. Translation gives CASSVGGGAETQYF.

The V call is TRBV27, the J call TRBJ2-7, with D maybe TRBD2 (6 bases). The germline V gene has CDR1 MNHEY and CDR2 SMNVEV (reference sequence). Trimming removed 8 bases at V and 2 bases at J, with 13 bases between. This CDR3 contains 13 residues. CDR3 nucleotides: TGTGCCAGCGGAGGGGAAGGGCCCTACGAGCAGTACTTC. Residues: CASGGEGPYEQYF.

The count of this clone is one. This rearrangement joins TRBV30 to TRBJ2-1; D not certain. The V and J ends lost 5 bases and 4 bases respectively, with 6 bases between them. The CDR3 contains 11 residues. The germline V gene encodes CDR1 GTSNPN and CDR2 SVGIG (reference sequence). The chain's CDR3 is CAWRDYNEQFF. CDR3 DNA sequence: TGTGCCTGGCGAGATTACAATGAGCAGTTCTTC.

J is TRBJ2-5 and V is TRBV7-9; weak D call: TRBD1 (6 bases). The V gene lost 2 bases and the J gene lost 5 bases, with 12 bases spanning the gap. CDR1 is SEHNR, CDR2 FQNEAQ, per germline (reference sequence). The CDR3 covers 14 residues. CDR3 sequence (DNA): TGTGCCAGCAGCTTAAACCCAGGGGCCGAGACCCAGTACTTC. Translating it yields CASSLNPGAETQYF.

The rearrangement joins TRBV18 to TRBJ2-5, with 8 bases that match TRBD2. Germline V gene lookup returns CDR1 KGHSH and CDR2 LQKENI. Germline trimming cut 0 bases from V and 5 bases from J; bases unmatched to any gene: 5. This CDR3 region has 15 residues. The CDR3 loop is CASSPPLAGGETQYF. The CDR3 region has the DNA TGTGCCAGCTCACCACCGCTAGCGGGCGGGGAGACCCAGTACTTC.

The rearrangement joins TRBV27 to TRBJ2-6, with a weak D call TRBD2 (6 bases). Germline values: CDR1 MNHEY, CDR2 SMNVEV (reference sequence). CDR3 size: 16 residues. V dropped 6 bases and J dropped 0 bases, with 12 bases sitting between them. CDR3: CASSRGRRSGANVLTF. CDR3 in DNA: TGTGCCAGCAGCCGAGGGAGGCGCTCTGGGGCCAACGTCCTGACTTTC.

J is TRBJ2-7 and V is TRBV30; D is possibly TRBD1 (6 bases). The CDR3 sequence is 13 residues long. The germline V gene has CDR1 GTSNPN and CDR2 SVGIG (reference sequence). The ends were cut back, 3 bases at V and 2 bases at J, with 11 bases in the middle. This CDR3 reads CAWSPGQTYEQYF. As DNA, the CDR3 is TGTGCCTGGAGCCCGGGACAAACCTACGAGCAGTACTTC.

The rearrangement uses TRBV6-5 and TRBJ2-2, with D perhaps TRBD1 (5 bases). V lost 10 bases and J 5 bases, leaving 14 bases between the germline ends. This CDR3 is built from 13 residues. Germline V gene data show CDR1 as MNHEY and CDR2 as SVGAGI. The CDR3 loop reads CATGAGKTGELFF. The CDR3 nucleotides are TGTGCCACGGGCGCAGGGAAGACCGGGGAGCTGTTTTTT.

Regarding this clone: Other DNA sequences within the sample encode an identical CDR3. The chain carries TRBV30 and TRBJ2-1; D possibly corresponds to TRBD2 (6 bases). Germline CDR1 is GTSNPN and CDR2 is SVGIG (reference sequence). CDR3 length: 12 residues. V shed 5 bases and J shed 4 bases, with 9 bases lying between them. The CDR3 is CAWGRSYNEQFF. The DNA for the CDR3 is TGTGCCTGGGGGAGGAGTTACAATGAGCAGTTCTTC.

The chain links TRBV30 to TRBJ1-3, with a tentative D call TRBD1 (5 bases). This CDR3 region has 13 residues. In germline, CDR1 is GTSNPN, CDR2 SVGIG (reference sequence). Between the trimmed V and J ends, which lost 3 bases and 4 bases, there was a span of 10 bases. CDR3 in DNA: TGTGCCTGGAGCGGGGCGAGAGGAAACACCATATATTTT. Translating gives CAWSGARGNTIYF. Full variable domain (remainder filled in from reference TRBV30 and TRBJ1-3): SQTIHQWPATLVQPVGSPLSLECTVEGTSNPNLYWYRQAAGRGLQLLFYSVGIGQISSEVPQNLSASRPQDRQFILSSKKLLLSDSGFYLCAWSGARGNTIYFGEGSWLTVV.

This clone has a handful of counts. The chain recombines TRBV10-3 with TRBJ1-2; TRBD1 matches 8 bases. This CDR3 region has 13 residues. The V gene's germline CDR1 is ENHRY and CDR2 SYGVKD. The V gene end was trimmed by 8 bases and the J gene end by 7 bases; junction bases not matched to a gene: 9. Here the CDR3 reads CAIGQGILFGYTF. CDR3 sequence (DNA): TGTGCCATCGGACAGGGAATCCTATTTGGCTACACCTTC.

The J gene is TRBJ1-4, the V gene TRBV14; 10 positions match TRBD1. The junction had 7 bases not matched to a gene; V was cut back by 5 bases and J by 10 bases. This CDR3 is 14 amino acids long. Germline-derived CDR1 and CDR2 are SGHDN and FVKESK. CDR3 bases: TGTGCCAGCAGCTTTCGGACAGGGGGAGGAAAACTGTTTTTT. As protein: CASSFRTGGGKLFF.

The chain combines TRBV7-2 with TRBJ2-5, with 8 bases fitting TRBD2. The CDR3 has 14 residues. V trimming: 5 bases; J trimming: 5 bases; junction bases outside the gene matches: 7. The germline V gene encodes CDR1 SGHTA and CDR2 FQGNSA. CDR3 sequence (DNA): TGTGCCAGCAGCAAAACTAGCGGCGGGGAGACCCAGTACTTC. It translates to CASSKTSGGETQYF.

This chain joins TRBV29-1 and TRBJ2-7, with 7 bases matching TRBD1. The CDR3 length is 14 residues. In germline, CDR1 is SQVTM, CDR2 ANQGSEA. V lost 4 bases to trimming and J lost 1 base; unmatched junction nucleotides: 7. The CDR3 is CSVVVRTGSYEQYF. CDR3 in DNA: TGCAGCGTTGTGGTCCGGACAGGTTCCTACGAGCAGTACTTC.

This clone was recorded a few times. The rearrangement links TRBV30 to TRBJ2-1, with unresolved D. V was clipped by 1 base and J by 3 bases, with 7 bases between them. Germline V gives CDR1 GTSNPN, CDR2 SVGIG (reference sequence). The CDR3 is made up of 13 amino acids. The CDR3 loop is CAWSEDVYNEQFF. Here the CDR3 DNA reads TGTGCCTGGAGTGAGGACGTCTACAATGAGCAGTTCTTC. The variable domain in full, completed from reference TRBV30 and TRBJ2-1, reads SQTIHQWPATLVQPVGSPLSLECTVEGTSNPNLYWYRQAAGRGLQLLFYSVGIGQISSEVPQNLSASRPQDRQFILSSKKLLLSDSGFYLCAWSEDVYNEQFFGPGTRLTVL.

The V gene is TRBV28, the J gene TRBJ2-3, with unresolved D. Trimming stripped 7 bases from V and 1 base from J, with 15 bases between. Germline V gives CDR1 MDHEN, CDR2 SYDVKM. The CDR3 extends over 15 amino acids. CDR3 sequence (DNA): TGTGCCAGCAAAGCGTCGCGAGGCGGCACAGATACGCAGTATTTT. It encodes CASKASRGGTDTQYF.

The chain joins TRBV2 to TRBJ2-7; the match to TRBD1 covers 10 bases. Unmatched junction bases numbered 6, after V lost 7 bases and J lost 3 bases. The CDR3 sequence is 14 residues long. Per germline, CDR1 SNHLY and CDR2 FYNNEI. The CDR3 sequence is CASIPDRGLYEQYF. Written as DNA, the CDR3 is TGTGCCAGCATCCCTGACAGGGGGCTCTACGAGCAGTACTTC. Full variable domain (outside the CDR3, taken from reference TRBV2 and TRBJ2-7): EPEVTQTPSHQVTQMGQEVILRCVPISNHLYFYWYRQILGQKVEFLVSFYNNEISEKSEIFDDQFSVERPDGSNFTLKIRSTKLEDSAMYFCASIPDRGLYEQYFGPGTRLTVT.

This clone has only one observation. The chain has TRBV19 and TRBJ1-2; no definite D call. V lost 11 bases to trimming and J lost 5 bases, with 18 bases between them. Looked up from germline, CDR1 is LNHDA and CDR2 is SQIVND (reference sequence). This CDR3 has 13 residues. The CDR3 sequence is CASSNTARYGYTF. Here the CDR3 DNA reads TGTGCCTCAAGTAACACAGCGAGATATGGCTACACCTTC.